This T cell receptor beta chain was sequenced during a study of blood T cell repertoires in COVID-19. About the research overall: The United States, Italy and Spain were the sources of the acute and convalescent COVID-19 samples. The cDNA or gDNA used as material had been derived from T cells, B-cell-depleted T cells, or PBMCs.

This clone was detected only once. The cohort comprised adults aged about 18 to 100 years residing in under 25 US areas. Study processing details: By means of reference gene primer amplification, nucleated cell counts were estimated. The protocol was immunoSEQ multiplex PCR, while the TCRdb copy is restricted to in-frame clones and leaves out a portion. D and trimming were read from the DNA, whereas the V and J calls and clone size are those reported in that table. The sample includes roughly 150,000 clones, approximately 81% of them seen just once. V shed 0 bases and J shed 0 bases, with 9 bases lying between them. Germline loops: CDR1 LGHNA, CDR2 YNFKEQ. The CDR3 is 16 amino acids.

Input material: PBMCs or T cells enriched from blood (not recorded which). The V and J genes are TRBV4-2 and TRBJ1-5; D is uncertain. The sequence came from a man in his 60s who had recovered from COVID-19. The CDR3 coding sequence is TGTGCCAGCAGCCAAGATCCAGGAAATAGCAATCAGCCCCAGCATTTT. It is translated as CASSQDPGNSNQPQHF.